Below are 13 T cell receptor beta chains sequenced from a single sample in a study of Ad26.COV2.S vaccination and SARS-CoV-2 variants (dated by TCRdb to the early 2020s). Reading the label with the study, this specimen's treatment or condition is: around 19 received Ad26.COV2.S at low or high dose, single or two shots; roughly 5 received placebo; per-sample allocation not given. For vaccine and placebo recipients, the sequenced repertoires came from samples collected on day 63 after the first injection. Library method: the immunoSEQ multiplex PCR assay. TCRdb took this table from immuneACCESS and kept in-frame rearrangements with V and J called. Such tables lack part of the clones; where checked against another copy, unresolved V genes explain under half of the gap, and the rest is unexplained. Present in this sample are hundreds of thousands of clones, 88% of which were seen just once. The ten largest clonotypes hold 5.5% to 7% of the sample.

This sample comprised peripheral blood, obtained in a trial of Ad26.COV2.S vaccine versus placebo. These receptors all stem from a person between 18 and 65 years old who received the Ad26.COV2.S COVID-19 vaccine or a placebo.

The CDR3 bases are TGTGCCAGCAGCTTGACTGGCAGATTGAACACTGAAGCTTTCTTT. Its translation is CASSLTGRLNTEAFF. The genes are TRBV5-8 and TRBJ1-1; D is unclear. Trimming took off 1 base at V and 0 bases at J, with 10 bases between the two ends. Germline V gives CDR1 SGHTS, CDR2 YDEGEE. The CDR3 contains 15 residues.

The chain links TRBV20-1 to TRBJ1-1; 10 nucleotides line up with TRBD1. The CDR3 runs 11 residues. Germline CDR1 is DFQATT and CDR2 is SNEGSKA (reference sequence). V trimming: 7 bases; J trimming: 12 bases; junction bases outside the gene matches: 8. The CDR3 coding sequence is TGCAGTGTTCCGGGACAGGGGATACCTTTCTTT. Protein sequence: CSVPGQGIPFF.

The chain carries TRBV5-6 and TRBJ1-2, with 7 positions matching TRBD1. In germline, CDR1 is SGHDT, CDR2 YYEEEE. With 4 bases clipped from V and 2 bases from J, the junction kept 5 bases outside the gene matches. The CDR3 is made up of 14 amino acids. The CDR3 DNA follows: TGTGCCAGCAGCGCGGAGGGACAGAACTATGGCTACACCTTC. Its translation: CASSAEGQNYGYTF.

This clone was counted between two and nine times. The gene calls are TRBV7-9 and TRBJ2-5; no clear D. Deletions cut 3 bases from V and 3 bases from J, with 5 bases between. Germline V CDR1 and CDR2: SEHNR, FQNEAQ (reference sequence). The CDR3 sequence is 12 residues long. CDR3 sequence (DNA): TGTGCCAGCAGCTTTGCAGAAGAGACCCAGTACTTC. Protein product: CASSFAEETQYF.

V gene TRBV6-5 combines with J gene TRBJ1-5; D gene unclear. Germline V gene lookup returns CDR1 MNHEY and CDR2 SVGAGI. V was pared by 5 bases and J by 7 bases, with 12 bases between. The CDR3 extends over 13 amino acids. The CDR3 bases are TGTGCCAGCAGTCCTCCTTCGGTACAGCCCCAGCATTTT. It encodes CASSPPSVQPQHF.

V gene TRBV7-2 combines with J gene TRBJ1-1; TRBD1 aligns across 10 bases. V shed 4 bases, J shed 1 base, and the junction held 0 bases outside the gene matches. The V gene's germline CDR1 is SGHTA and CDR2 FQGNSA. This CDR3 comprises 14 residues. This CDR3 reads CASSWDRGNTEAFF. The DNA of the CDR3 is TGTGCCAGCAGCTGGGACAGGGGGAACACTGAAGCTTTCTTT.

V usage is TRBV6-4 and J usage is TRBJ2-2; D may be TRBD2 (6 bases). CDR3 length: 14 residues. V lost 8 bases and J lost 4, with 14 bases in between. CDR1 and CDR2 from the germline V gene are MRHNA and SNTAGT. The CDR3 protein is CASSEGISTGELFF. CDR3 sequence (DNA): TGTGCCAGCTCGGAGGGAATTTCCACCGGGGAGCTGTTTTTT.

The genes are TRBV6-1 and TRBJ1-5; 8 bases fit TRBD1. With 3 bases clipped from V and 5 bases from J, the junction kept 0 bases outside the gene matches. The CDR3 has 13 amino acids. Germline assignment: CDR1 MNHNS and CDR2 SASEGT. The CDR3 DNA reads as TGTGCCAGCAGTGACAGGGGGCATCAGCCCCAGCATTTT. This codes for CASSDRGHQPQHF.

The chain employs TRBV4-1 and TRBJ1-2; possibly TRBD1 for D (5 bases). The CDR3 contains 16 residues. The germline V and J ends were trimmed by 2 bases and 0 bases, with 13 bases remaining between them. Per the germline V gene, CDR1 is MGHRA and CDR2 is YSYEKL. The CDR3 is CASSQPGRGPNYGYTF. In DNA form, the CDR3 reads TGCGCCAGCAGCCAACCAGGGAGGGGACCTAACTATGGCTACACCTTC.

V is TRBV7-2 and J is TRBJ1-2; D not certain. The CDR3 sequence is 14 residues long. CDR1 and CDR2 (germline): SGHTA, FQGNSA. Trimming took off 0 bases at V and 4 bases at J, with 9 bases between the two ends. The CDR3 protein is CASSLASASYGYTF. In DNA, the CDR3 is TGTGCCAGCAGCTTAGCGTCTGCCAGCTATGGCTACACCTTC.

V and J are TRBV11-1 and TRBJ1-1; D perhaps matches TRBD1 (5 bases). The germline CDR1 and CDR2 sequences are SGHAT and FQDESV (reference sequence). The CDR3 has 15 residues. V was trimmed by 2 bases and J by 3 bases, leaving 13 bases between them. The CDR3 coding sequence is TGTGCCAGCAGCTTACAGGGCTCAGGTGACACTGAAGCTTTCTTT. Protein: CASSLQGSGDTEAFF.

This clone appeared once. This CDR3 is CASSYSFPGSDEQYF. Here the CDR3 DNA reads TGTGCCAGCAGTTACTCGTTTCCGGGTAGCGACGAGCAGTACTTC. The genes are TRBV6-5 and TRBJ2-7, with D perhaps matching TRBD2 (5 bases). Trimming took 0 bases from V and 5 from J, leaving 14 bases between them. The CDR3 loop spans 15 amino acids. Germline-derived CDR1 and CDR2 are MNHEY and SVGAGI.

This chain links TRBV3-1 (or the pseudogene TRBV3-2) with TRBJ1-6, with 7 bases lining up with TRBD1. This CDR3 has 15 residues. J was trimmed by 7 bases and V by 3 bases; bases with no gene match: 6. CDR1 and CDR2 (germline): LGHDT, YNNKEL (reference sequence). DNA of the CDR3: TGTGCCAGCAGCCATTTTAACAGGGGAAATTCACCCCTCCACTTT. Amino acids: CASSHFNRGNSPLHF.